Listed below are T cell receptor beta chains from one sample, sequenced in a study of T cell repertoires in ileal Crohn's disease. Profiled with immunoSEQ multiplex PCR; TCRdb holds only in-frame clones, not every one. Among about 62,000 clones listed, around 90% were seen once. The source material was ileal tissue. Every receptor here comes from an adult with Crohn's disease. The CDR3 runs from the conserved cysteine through the conserved F or W. The order of the fields is J gene, D gene, V gene, clone size, CDR3 DNA, CDR3 protein. A D gene is named only where the DNA matches it firmly. Size is omitted from some rows. Given values are once, few, many or a class for expanded clones.

TRBJ2-1,TRBD2,TRBV7-3,once,TGTGCCAGCAGCTTAGGTGGGAGGGTCGACAATGAGCAGTTCTTC,CASSLGGRVDNEQFF
TRBJ1-3,NA,TRBV7-2,NA,TGTGCCAGCAGCTTAGACCGGGGGGAGACGGGAAACACCATATATTTT,CASSLDRGETGNTIYF
TRBJ1-1,NA,TRBV6-5,NA,TGTGCCAGCAGTTACAGCATTGAAGCTTTCTTT,CASSYSIEAFF
TRBJ2-2,NA,TRBV19,NA,TGTGCCAGTAGTATGGGGGGACCCGGGGTGGACACCGGGGAGCTGTTTTTT,CASSMGGPGVDTGELFF
TRBJ1-3,NA,TRBV18,NA,TGTGCCAGCTCACCTTGGACACCTTCTGGAAACACCATATATTTT,CASSPWTPSGNTIYF
TRBJ1-3,NA,TRBV5-6,NA,TGTGCCAGCAGCTTGGGGGACAATGGGAACACCATATATTTT,CASSLGDNGNTIYF
TRBJ1-1,NA,TRBV6-4,NA,TGTGCCAGCAGTGAAAGTGGCCTGAACACTGAAGCTTTCTTT,CASSESGLNTEAFF
TRBJ1-6,TRBD1,TRBV5-4,NA,TGTGCCAGCAGCTTGGTCGTAGGGGGCTTAGATTCACCCCTCCACTTT,CASSLVVGGLDSPLHF
TRBJ1-5,TRBD1,TRBV5-8,NA,TGTGCAGGGGGACAGGGTGCGAATCAGCCCCAGCATTTT,CAGGQGANQPQHF
TRBJ1-6,NA,TRBV10-1,NA,TGCGCCAGCAGTGACGGGACATATTCACCCCTCCACTTT,CASSDGTYSPLHF
TRBJ2-7,TRBD1,TRBV5-1,once,TGCGCCAGCAGCCCGGACAGGGGCGAGCAGTACTTC,CASSPDRGEQYF
TRBJ1-5,NA,TRBV6-1,NA,TGTGCCAGCATGGGGAGCCTTGGGTTGGAGCCCCAGCATTTT,CASMGSLGLEPQHF
TRBJ2-2,NA,TRBV30,NA,TGTGCCTGGATGGGGCCCACCGGGGAGCTGTTTTTT,CAWMGPTGELFF
TRBJ1-1,NA,TRBV28,NA,TGTGCCAGCAGGTCCCTGGGACACGGGAACACTGAAGCTTTCTTT,CASRSLGHGNTEAFF
TRBJ2-7,NA,TRBV6-6,once,TGTGCCAGCAACTTCAGGACTGCGAACTCCTACGAGCAGTACTTC,CASNFRTANSYEQYF
TRBJ1-1,NA,TRBV10-1,NA,TGCGCCAGCAAAGGGGGCACTGAAGCTTTCTTT,CASKGGTEAFF
TRBJ1-3,NA,TRBV11-3,NA,TGTGCCAGCAGCTTAGGGGGCTGGGGCTCCTCTGGAAACACCATATATTTT,CASSLGGWGSSGNTIYF
TRBJ2-7,NA,TRBV5-6,NA,TGTGCCAGCAGCCCCACCCACCAAACTCGCGAGCAGTACTTC,CASSPTHQTREQYF
TRBJ2-1,TRBD2,TRBV27,NA,TGTGCCAGCAGTTTTGGAGCGGGGGAGCATACCTACAATGAGCAGTTCTTC,CASSFGAGEHTYNEQFF
TRBJ1-1,TRBD1,TRBV10-3,NA,TGTGCCATCAACGCCGGGACAGGGAACACTGAAGCTTTCTTT,CAINAGTGNTEAFF
TRBJ2-5,NA,TRBV6-1,NA,TGTGCCAGCAGTGAAGGAATAATAGGAGGGGAAGAGACCCAGTACTTC,CASSEGIIGGEETQYF
TRBJ1-6,NA,TRBV11-2,NA,TGTGCCAGCTGCAATCTATTAAATTCACCCCTCCACTTT,CASCNLLNSPLHF